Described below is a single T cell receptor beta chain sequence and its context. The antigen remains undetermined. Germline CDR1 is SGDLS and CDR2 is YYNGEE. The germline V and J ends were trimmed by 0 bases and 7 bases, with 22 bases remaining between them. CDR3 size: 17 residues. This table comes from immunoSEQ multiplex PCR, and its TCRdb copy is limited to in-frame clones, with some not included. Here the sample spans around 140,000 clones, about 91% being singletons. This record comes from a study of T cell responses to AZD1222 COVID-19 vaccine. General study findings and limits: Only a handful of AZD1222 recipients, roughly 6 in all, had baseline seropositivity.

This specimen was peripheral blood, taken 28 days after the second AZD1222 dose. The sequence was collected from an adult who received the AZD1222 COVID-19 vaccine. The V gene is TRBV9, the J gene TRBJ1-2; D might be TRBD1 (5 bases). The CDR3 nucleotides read TGTGCCAGCAGCGTAGCGGCCCGGGACTTTCTAGTCGGTGGCTACACCTTC. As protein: CASSVAARDFLVGGYTF.